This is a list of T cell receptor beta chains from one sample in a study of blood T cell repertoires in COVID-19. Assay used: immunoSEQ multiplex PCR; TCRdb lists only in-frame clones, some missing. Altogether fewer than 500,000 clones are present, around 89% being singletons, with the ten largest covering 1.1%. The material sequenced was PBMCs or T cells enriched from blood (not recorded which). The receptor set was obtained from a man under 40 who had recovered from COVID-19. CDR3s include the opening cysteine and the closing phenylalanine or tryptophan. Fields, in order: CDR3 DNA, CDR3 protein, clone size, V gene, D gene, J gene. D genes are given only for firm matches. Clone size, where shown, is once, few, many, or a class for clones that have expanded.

TGTGCCAGCAGTAGCGAATGGGGGGTTAGCGGATTCTACAATGAGCAGTTCTTC CASSSEWGVSGFYNEQFF . TRBV28 . TRBJ2-1
TGTGCCAGTAGTATAGGTACAGGCTCTGGAAACACCATATATTTT CASSIGTGSGNTIYF . TRBV19 . TRBJ1-3
TGTGCCAGCTCAACAGGGGCAACCTCTGGAAACACCATATATTTT CASSTGATSGNTIYF . TRBV18 TRBD1 TRBJ1-3
TGTGCCAGCAGCCCGACGGGACAGGCCCAAGAGACCCAGTACTTC CASSPTGQAQETQYF . TRBV7-3 TRBD1 TRBJ2-5
TGCGCCAGCAGCCCGGATACACAGGGTGGGACTGAAGCTTTCTTT CASSPDTQGGTEAFF . TRBV5-1 . TRBJ1-1
TGCGCCAGCAGCACCGGGACAGCGGGGGGACAGCCCCAGCATTTT CASSTGTAGGQPQHF . TRBV4-1 TRBD1 TRBJ1-5
TGCAGCGTTTCTCGGGAGCCGGGCGAGCAGTACTTC CSVSREPGEQYF once TRBV29-1 . TRBJ2-7
TGCGCCAGCAGCCAATGGACATCCGATCAGCCCCAGCATTTT CASSQWTSDQPQHF . TRBV4-1 . TRBJ1-5
TGTGCCAGCAGTTACTCGAGAGGGGGCCACGAGCAGTACTTC CASSYSRGGHEQYF . TRBV6-5 TRBD1 TRBJ2-7
TGTGCCAGCAGCGGAGGGGGGCGGACTAGCGATGAGCAGTTCTTC CASSGGGRTSDEQFF . TRBV7-6 TRBD2 TRBJ2-1
TGTGCCACCAGCAGAGATCGAACAGGGAGCGGGGGAAAGCAGTTCTTC CATSRDRTGSGGKQFF . TRBV15 TRBD2 TRBJ2-1
TGTGCCACCAGCAGGGACACTAATCAGCCCCAGCATTTT CATSRDTNQPQHF once TRBV15 . TRBJ1-5
TGTGCCAGCAGTGAAGTAACAGGGGCGGTGTACGAGCAGTACTTC CASSEVTGAVYEQYF . TRBV6-1 TRBD1 TRBJ2-7
TGTGCTAGTGGTTTGCCCGCAGGGAAAGGCTACACCTTC CASGLPAGKGYTF once TRBV12-5 . TRBJ1-2
TGTGCCAGTAGCACGAGAGTGAACACTGAAGCTTTCTTT CASSTRVNTEAFF . TRBV19 . TRBJ1-1
TGTGCCAGCCGGGGGGGCAACTATGGCTACACCTTC CASRGGNYGYTF once TRBV12-3/TRBV12-4 . TRBJ1-2
TGTGCCAGCAGCCCCGCCAGCGGGTCGGATGAGCAGTTCTTC CASSPASGSDEQFF . TRBV6-5 . TRBJ2-1
TGTGCCAGCAGTTTATCCAGGGACAATCAGCCCCAGCATTTT CASSLSRDNQPQHF once TRBV28 . TRBJ1-5
TGTGCCAGCAGTTCCGGACAGGTTTATAATTCACCCCTCCACTTT CASSSGQVYNSPLHF . TRBV28 TRBD1 TRBJ1-6
TGTGCCAGCAGCTCACCGGGACAGGGGAACTATGGCTACACCTTC CASSSPGQGNYGYTF . TRBV7-9 TRBD1 TRBJ1-2
TGTGCCACCAGCTTCCGGGGACTAGCGGGAGTCTACAATGAGCAGTTCTTC CATSFRGLAGVYNEQFF . TRBV15 TRBD2 TRBJ2-1
TGTGCCAGCAGCCAAGGACTGGCCGAGCAGTACTTC CASSQGLAEQYF . TRBV3-1/TRBV3-2 . TRBJ2-7
TGTGCCAGCAGCCAGACAGGGGTAGGCGAAAAACTGTTTTTT CASSQTGVGEKLFF . TRBV28 TRBD1 TRBJ1-4
TGCGCCAGCAGAGGGGAGACAGGGAGCGGCATCTTAGGCTACACCTTC CASRGETGSGILGYTF . TRBV5-1 TRBD1 TRBJ1-2
TGTGCCAGCAGCTTGGACACAGGGTTCCTTCAGTACTTC CASSLDTGFLQYF . TRBV7-9 . TRBJ2-4
TGCAGCGCAATATTGACAGACTACAATGAGCAGTTCTTC CSAILTDYNEQFF . TRBV29-1 . TRBJ2-1